The rows below give T cell receptor beta chains drawn from one sample of a study of blood T cell repertoires in COVID-19. Clones were sequenced by immunoSEQ multiplex PCR, and TCRdb holds only the in-frame ones, with some missing. Of tens of thousands of clones in the sample, roughly four fifths are singletons; the top ten hold less than 15%. Sample: peripheral blood. The receptors here all came from a human donor in a cohort sampled during active COVID-19. The CDR3 runs from the conserved cysteine through the conserved F or W. D genes are given only for firm matches.

d_call: TRBD1
v_call: TRBV5-1
cdr3_aa: CASSLVIQGVGTGELFF

d_call: TRBD1
v_call: TRBV27
cdr3_aa: CASSPLGQGLNTEAFF

d_call: .
v_call: TRBV5-1
cdr3_aa: CASLAEYTGELFF

d_call: .
v_call: TRBV30
cdr3_aa: CAWTLGGGADTQYF

d_call: TRBD2
v_call: TRBV19
cdr3_aa: CASSLSLAGGSDTQYF

d_call: .
v_call: TRBV11-2
cdr3_aa: CASSLSDTSYEQYF

d_call: .
v_call: TRBV2
cdr3_aa: CASSRDTPWDTQYF

d_call: TRBD1
v_call: TRBV30
cdr3_aa: CAWSPYRTGGSGNTIYF

d_call: TRBD2
v_call: TRBV7-8
cdr3_aa: CASSLYSSSGATTDTQYF

d_call: .
v_call: TRBV7-6
cdr3_aa: CASSPSWGGRDEKLFF

d_call: .
v_call: TRBV3-1/TRBV3-2
cdr3_aa: CASSQTAGGGYSNQPQHF

d_call: TRBD1
v_call: TRBV5-6
cdr3_aa: CASSPDRVGSSYNEQFF

d_call: .
v_call: TRBV7-9
cdr3_aa: CASSLAGGNEQFF

d_call: .
v_call: TRBV28
cdr3_aa: CASKLAGWGSPLHF

d_call: TRBD1
v_call: TRBV2
cdr3_aa: CASSGQGYEKLFF

d_call: .
v_call: TRBV27
cdr3_aa: CASSFPNTGELFF

d_call: TRBD1
v_call: TRBV5-4
cdr3_aa: CASSLDRQGADTQYF

d_call: .
v_call: TRBV7-9
cdr3_aa: CASSHFGFKKGQHSYEQYF

d_call: TRBD2
v_call: TRBV5-4
cdr3_aa: CASSSGGDEQYF

d_call: TRBD1
v_call: TRBV15
cdr3_aa: CATSRDPRGLDEKLFF

d_call: .
v_call: TRBV14
cdr3_aa: CASSPHGGFMNTEAFF

d_call: TRBD2
v_call: TRBV30
cdr3_aa: CAWSPSRTSAPETQYF

d_call: .
v_call: TRBV7-3
cdr3_aa: CASSLSGRSFF

d_call: .
v_call: TRBV7-8
cdr3_aa: CASSLVGSSNQPQHF

d_call: .
v_call: TRBV19
cdr3_aa: CASSIQGHYNEQFF

d_call: .
v_call: TRBV2
cdr3_aa: CASSEGGRGTDTQYF

d_call: .
v_call: TRBV5-6
cdr3_aa: CASSGMAYDRYYGYTF

d_call: TRBD1
v_call: TRBV11-2
cdr3_aa: CASSLGSGTGEFF

d_call: .
v_call: TRBV6-5
cdr3_aa: CASSPWDTNTEAFF

d_call: .
v_call: TRBV20-1
cdr3_aa: CSASSWGLAKNIQYF

d_call: TRBD2
v_call: TRBV6-1
cdr3_aa: CASSEWASGGVGFNEQFF

d_call: .
v_call: TRBV27
cdr3_aa: CASSALQISPLHF

d_call: .
v_call: TRBV6-5
cdr3_aa: CASIYSPQDYGYTF

d_call: .
v_call: TRBV6-1
cdr3_aa: CASSEARGRETQYF

d_call: .
v_call: TRBV14
cdr3_aa: CASSQDFARAYGYTF

d_call: .
v_call: TRBV2
cdr3_aa: CASDRTSNQPQHF

d_call: .
v_call: TRBV6-1
cdr3_aa: CASSEARQNNSPLHF

d_call: TRBD2
v_call: TRBV2
cdr3_aa: CAREGPEGNEQFF

d_call: TRBD1
v_call: TRBV28
cdr3_aa: CASSLQDRVRQPQHF

d_call: TRBD1
v_call: TRBV5-1
cdr3_aa: CASSLARTGISGANVLTF

d_call: .
v_call: TRBV6-4
cdr3_aa: CASSADTLFANTGELFF

d_call: .
v_call: TRBV3-1/TRBV3-2
cdr3_aa: CASSQGGAGPETYGYTF

d_call: .
v_call: TRBV6-5
cdr3_aa: CASKEGMNTEAFF

d_call: .
v_call: TRBV19
cdr3_aa: CASNPSRGQPQHF

d_call: .
v_call: TRBV19
cdr3_aa: CASSTSSAGLANYGYTF

d_call: TRBD1
v_call: TRBV5-6
cdr3_aa: CASVGQGGGTDTQYF

d_call: TRBD2
v_call: TRBV5-5
cdr3_aa: CASSFTSGSHNEQFF

d_call: .
v_call: TRBV23-1
cdr3_aa: CASSQTGKSSYNEQFF

d_call: .
v_call: TRBV3-1/TRBV3-2
cdr3_aa: CASSTRQWSGYTF